This T cell receptor (beta chain) was recovered during a study of blood T cell repertoires in COVID-19 (dated by TCRdb to the early 2020s). Context from the whole study: Samples covering the acute and convalescent phases of COVID-19 were provided by collaborators in the United States, Italy and Spain. The material from the prospective study consisted of cDNA or gDNA derived from T cells, B-cell-depleted T cells, or PBMCs. Deeply sampled blood TCRbeta repertoires from subjects exposed to, actively infected with, or recovered from COVID-19 were included in the dataset. A freely available public database, intended as a resource for researchers studying the immune response to SARS-CoV-2, is where the repertoires were released. The samples were drawn from two sources: the first 160 participants of the ongoing ImmuneRACE study, and 950 to 1,500 subjects contributed by 6 global collaborators. A de-identified subject ID, COVID-19 status, age in years and sex were almost always included in the sample metadata. Where HLA class I and class II types were available, the types were taken from metadata supplied by the sample provider, not from assay-based typing.

About this clone itself: Its antigen is unknown. No base quality values were provided; no much bigger clone lies one nucleotide off.

The germline V gene encodes CDR1 SGHTA and CDR2 FQGNSA. V was cut back by 1 base and J by 2 bases, leaving a gap of 14 bases between them. CDR3 length: 16 amino acids, cysteine to phenylalanine. The kept DNA is CDR3 alone, 48 bases in frame from the first base. Whole blood was collected in K2EDTA tubes by collaborating institutions according to the institutions' own protocols. For TCRbeta analysis, collaborator samples were shipped as frozen whole blood, as isolated PBMCs, or as DNA extracted from either sample type. On the study overall, not on this receptor specifically: Clinical and demographic metadata were provided uncurated, with the amount varying by source and participant.

TCRbeta CDR3 regions were amplified from genomic DNA by means of the immunoSEQ Assay, a bias-controlled multiplex PCR. The study's own analysis went as follows. Nucleated cell counts per sample were estimated from amplification of reference gene primers within the assay. To quantify the absolute abundance of each unique TCRbeta CDR3 rearrangement, sequence reads were collapsed and filtered. For each sample, productive Simpson clonality was calculated as the square root of Simpson's diversity index over productive rearrangements. TCRdb limited this immuneACCESS table to in-frame rearrangements with V and J called. A share of clones is missing; checked studies link under half to unresolved V genes, and the rest is unexplained. For V, J and clone size, that table is used; D and trimming come from the DNA. The sample has about 100,000 clones on record, roughly 85% of them singletons. Approximately 2% of the sample rests with the top ten.

Specimen: peripheral blood. This receptor was taken from a man aged 50-60 years with active COVID-19. This sequence uses TRBV7-2 and TRBJ1-2, and perhaps TRBD1 as D gene, on 5 matching bases. The bases are TGTGCCAGCAGCTTAGGAGGATCAGGGAGGAACTATGGCTACACCTTC. It codes for CASSLGGSGRNYGYTF.